A single sample gave rise to the 27 T cell receptor beta chains below, sequenced in a study of a mutant IDH1 vaccine in newly diagnosed glioma. Some clones are missing from TCRdb's copy, which holds only in-frame ones; the method was immunoSEQ multiplex PCR. This table holds around 26,000 clones, 70% to 90% found once. Specified time point: week 35, safety follow-up. Vaccination comprised doses that each held 300 ug of mutant IDH1 20-mer peptide, plus topical imiquimod. The antigens these receptors bind are not known. Here the sequenced sample was PBMCs, taken from a glioma patient whose treatment included an IDH1 peptide vaccine. These receptors were taken from a man aged 30-40 years with glioma.

The chain has TRBV6-5 and TRBJ2-5, with TRBD1 matching 12 bases. With V trimmed by 6 bases and J by 4 bases, 6 bases remained unmatched. Germline CDR1 and CDR2: MNHEY and SVGAGI. This CDR3 has 15 residues. CDR3 sequence: CASSPGTGGAETQYF. The CDR3 DNA is TGTGCCAGCAGCCCCGGGACAGGGGGCGCAGAGACCCAGTACTTC.

V gene TRBV4-1 combines with J gene TRBJ2-3; 9 bases are shared with TRBD2. CDR3 size: 15 residues. V trimming: 4 bases; J trimming: 4 bases; junction bases outside the gene matches: 6. CDR1 is MGHRA, CDR2 YSYEKL, per germline. CDR3 sequence reads: CASSLRTSDADTQYF. CDR3 in DNA: TGCGCCAGCAGCCTACGGACTAGCGACGCAGATACGCAGTATTTT.

V usage is TRBV10-3 and J usage is TRBJ1-5; no firm D call. Germline assignment: CDR1 ENHRY and CDR2 SYGVKD. The CDR3 has 16 residues. The germline V and J ends were trimmed by 7 bases and 5 bases, with 21 bases remaining between them. The CDR3 loop is CAIKPDLPGRDQPQHF. CDR3 nucleotides: TGTGCCATCAAGCCGGACCTTCCAGGTCGGGATCAGCCCCAGCATTTT.

The chain employs TRBV19 and TRBJ1-5; D not resolved. Trimming removed 4 bases at V and 1 base at J, with 14 bases between. Germline assignment: CDR1 LNHDA and CDR2 SQIVND (reference sequence). The CDR3 is 16 amino acids. The CDR3 DNA sequence: TGTGCCAGTAGTACTAGCGGTGAGGACAGCAATCAGCCCCAGCATTTT. Translation gives CASSTSGEDSNQPQHF.

This chain uses TRBV4-2 with TRBJ2-7, with 10 bases lining up with TRBD2. The ends lost 0 bases at V and 6 bases at J; junction bases unmatched: 8. The CDR3 contains 16 residues. Germline CDR1 LGHNA, CDR2 YNFKEQ. The CDR3 DNA sequence: TGTGCCAGCAGCCAAGATGGCAGCGGGAGGGGATTCGAGCAGTACTTC. It yields the protein CASSQDGSGRGFEQYF.

This clone came up once. This chain uses TRBV7-7 with TRBJ2-1; 10 bases match TRBD1. Germline CDR1 and CDR2: SSHAT and FNYEAQ (reference sequence). V was clipped by 5 bases and J by 10 bases; unmatched bases: 11. This CDR3 region has 15 residues. The CDR3 loop reads CASSAGTGDREEQFF. The CDR3 nucleotides read TGTGCCAGCAGCGCCGGGACAGGGGACCGGGAGGAGCAGTTCTTC.

The chain links TRBV9 to TRBJ1-2, with D hard to call. Germline V gene data show CDR1 as SGDLS and CDR2 as YYNGEE. Deletions cut 0 bases from V and 2 bases from J, with 11 bases between. The CDR3 length is 15 residues. The chain's CDR3 is CASSVEVNPNYGYTF. The CDR3 DNA is TGTGCCAGCAGCGTAGAGGTCAACCCCAACTATGGCTACACCTTC.

V usage is TRBV5-4 and J usage is TRBJ2-3; 8 bases are a match to TRBD2. Germline V CDR1 and CDR2: SGHNT, YYREEE (reference sequence). After removal of 3 bases from V and 1 base from J, the junction contained 4 bases not matched to a gene. CDR3 length equals 15 residues. The DNA of the CDR3 is TGTGCCAGCAGCTCCCGAGCGGGAGGCACAGATACGCAGTATTTT. Protein: CASSSRAGGTDTQYF.

The chain is built from TRBV2 and TRBJ2-3, with 7 bases matching TRBD2. Germline CDR1 reads SNHLY; CDR2 reads FYNNEI. V was clipped by 7 bases and J by 2 bases; unmatched bases: 6. This CDR3 comprises 14 residues. The CDR3 sequence is CASTRTRPTDTQYF. The CDR3 nucleotides read TGTGCCAGCACCCGGACTAGACCCACAGATACGCAGTATTTT.

The rearrangement uses TRBV4-3 and TRBJ2-1, with TRBD2 matching over 9 bases. Germline CDR1 is LGHNA and CDR2 is YSLEER. J was trimmed by 8 bases and V by 3 bases; bases with no gene match: 11. The CDR3 covers 16 residues. The DNA of the CDR3 is TGCGCCAGCAGCCACCCATCTGGCGGGGGGGCGGATGAGCAGTTCTTC. Encoded protein: CASSHPSGGGADEQFF.

The J gene is TRBJ2-3, the V gene TRBV7-2, with 10 bases identical to TRBD1. The V gene end was trimmed by 4 bases and the J gene end by 1 base; junction bases not matched to a gene: 2. This CDR3 comprises 15 residues. Germline assignment: CDR1 SGHTA and CDR2 FQGNSA. CDR3 protein: CASSSGTGGTDTQYF. CDR3 DNA sequence: TGTGCCAGCAGCTCCGGGACAGGGGGCACAGATACGCAGTATTTT.

This sequence joins TRBV5-4 and TRBJ2-7, with D unclear. Germline values: CDR1 SGHNT, CDR2 YYREEE (reference sequence). There are 13 residues in the CDR3. Trimming removed 0 bases from V and 7 bases from J, with 11 bases in between. The CDR3 reads CASSLVAVGEQYF. CDR3 sequence (DNA): TGTGCCAGCAGCTTGGTGGCCGTGGGGGAGCAGTACTTC.

V is TRBV27 and J is TRBJ1-3, with D unclear. V dropped 2 bases and J dropped 4 bases, with 9 bases sitting between them. The CDR3 spans 14 residues. CDR1 is MNHEY, CDR2 SMNVEV, per germline (reference sequence). The CDR3 DNA is TGTGCCAGCAGTTTAGCATTTGGGGGAAACACCATATATTTT. Its translation is CASSLAFGGNTIYF.

The rearrangement uses TRBV18 and TRBJ1-1; tentatively, D is TRBD1 (6 bases). CDR1 is KGHSH and CDR2 is LQKENI in the germline V gene. Trimming took off 3 bases at V and 2 bases at J, with 16 bases between the two ends. This CDR3 contains 16 residues. The CDR3 DNA reads as TGTGCCAGCTCACCCCGATCTTCACAGGGAAACACTGAAGCTTTCTTT. The encoded protein is CASSPRSSQGNTEAFF.

V usage is TRBV6-5 and J usage is TRBJ2-5; TRBD1 matches 7 bases. This CDR3 has 14 amino acids. The germline gives CDR1 MNHEY, CDR2 SVGAGI. The V and J ends lost 6 bases and 3 bases, in that order; junction bases with no gene match: 7. The CDR3, as DNA: TGTGCCAGCAGCACATCTCAGGGGGAAGAGACCCAGTACTTC. Translating gives CASSTSQGEETQYF.

This clone appeared a single time. The chain joins TRBV14 to TRBJ2-3; D remains unclear. The CDR3 spans 15 residues. In germline, CDR1 is SGHDN, CDR2 FVKESK. V lost 6 bases and J lost 5, with 18 bases in between. The CDR3 sequence: CASSSAGQGIDTQYF. As DNA, the CDR3 is TGTGCCAGCAGTTCCGCAGGCCAAGGGATAGATACGCAGTATTTT.

This clone was seen only a few times. This chain connects TRBV30 to TRBJ2-3; D is uncertain. The germline gives CDR1 GTSNPN, CDR2 SVGIG (reference sequence). The CDR3 loop spans 11 amino acids. Between the trimmed V and J ends, which lost 7 bases and 12 bases, there was a span of 17 bases. The CDR3 region has the DNA TGTGCCTTGTCAGGCTCCAGGCGTCAGTATTTT. Translating gives CALSGSRRQYF.

V gene TRBV6-1 combines with J gene TRBJ2-1; no clear D. Trimming stripped 4 bases from V and 6 bases from J, with 16 bases between. CDR3 length equals 15 residues. Germline assignment: CDR1 MNHNS and CDR2 SASEGT. CDR3 in DNA: TGTGCCAGCAGTGTTTCAGGCCCGTGGGGCAATGAGCAGTTCTTC. Its protein product is CASSVSGPWGNEQFF.

The V gene is TRBV5-1, the J gene TRBJ2-3, with D uncertain. CDR1 and CDR2 from the germline V gene are SGHRS and YFSETQ. Trimming took off 5 bases at V and 6 bases at J, with 10 bases between the two ends. The CDR3 covers 12 residues. DNA of the CDR3: TGCGCCAGCAGGGCGGACGGGGATACGCAGTATTTT. Translated: CASRADGDTQYF.

This clone was recorded once. V and J are TRBV19 and TRBJ1-2; D is unclear. This CDR3 contains 14 residues. Per the germline V gene, CDR1 is LNHDA and CDR2 is SQIVND (reference sequence). The V gene lost 3 bases and the J gene lost 2 bases, with 10 bases spanning the gap. The CDR3 spells CASSIGQENYGYTF. CDR3 sequence (DNA): TGTGCCAGTAGTATCGGCCAGGAGAACTATGGCTACACCTTC.

This chain connects TRBV29-1 to TRBJ2-3, with 9 positions matching TRBD2. V was pared by 7 bases and J by 2 bases, with 7 bases of the junction left unmatched. The CDR3 length is 14 residues. The V gene's germline CDR1 is SQVTM and CDR2 ANQGSEA. The CDR3 protein is CSATLAGITDTQYF. In DNA, the CDR3 is TGCAGCGCTACTCTAGCGGGGATCACAGATACGCAGTATTTT.

This chain joins TRBV30 and TRBJ2-3; 11 bases are shared with TRBD1. The V and J ends lost 2 bases and 4 bases, in that order; junction bases with no gene match: 5. There are 15 residues in the CDR3. Germline V lookup: CDR1 GTSNPN, CDR2 SVGIG (reference sequence). The chain's CDR3 is CAWSTGQGAADTQYF. CDR3 in DNA: TGTGCCTGGAGTACCGGACAGGGGGCCGCAGATACGCAGTATTTT.

The chain recombines TRBV6-1 with TRBJ2-7; no firm D call. The germline V and J ends were trimmed by 1 base and 7 bases, with 8 bases remaining between them. The CDR3 consists of 12 residues. From germline, CDR1 is MNHNS and CDR2 SASEGT. This chain's CDR3 is CASSEVVGEQYF. The CDR3, as DNA: TGTGCCAGCAGTGAAGTGGTTGGAGAGCAGTACTTC.

The chain employs TRBV19 and TRBJ2-4; maybe TRBD2 (7 bases). Germline V gene sequence: CDR1 LNHDA, CDR2 SQIVND (reference sequence). The CDR3 totals 16 residues. V was trimmed by 2 bases and J by 3 bases, leaving 14 bases between them. The CDR3 region has the DNA TGTGCCAGTAGTATAAGTAAGGGGGGGGTCAAAAACATTCAGTACTTC. Protein: CASSISKGGVKNIQYF.

V is TRBV19 and J is TRBJ1-6; D gene uncertain. V was cut by 6 bases and J by 2 bases, with 17 bases left in between. This CDR3 spans 17 amino acids. Germline V gene lookup returns CDR1 LNHDA and CDR2 SQIVND (reference sequence). The CDR3 spells CASSPKSQQTYNSPLHF. The CDR3 nucleotides are TGTGCCAGTAGCCCTAAGAGTCAGCAAACCTATAATTCACCCCTCCACTTT.

The chain has TRBV6-5 and TRBJ2-7; 7 positions agree with TRBD1. With V trimmed by 5 bases and J by 2 bases, 6 bases remained unmatched. Per germline, CDR1 MNHEY and CDR2 SVGAGI. The CDR3 length is 14 residues. The CDR3 sequence: CASSDRGQPYEQYF. In nucleotides, the CDR3 is TGTGCCAGCAGTGACCGGGGACAGCCCTACGAGCAGTACTTC.

This chain connects TRBV30 to TRBJ1-1; D unresolved. V lost 0 bases and J lost 5, with 19 bases in between. CDR1 and CDR2 from the germline V gene are GTSNPN and SVGIG (reference sequence). The CDR3 totals 16 residues. The CDR3 DNA sequence: TGTGCCTGGAGTGTACGCCGGCTTTTCATTCATACTGAAGCTTTCTTT. Its translation is CAWSVRRLFIHTEAFF.